A single sample is the source of the 10 T cell receptor beta chains below, sequenced in a study of T cell repertoires in cytomegalovirus infection. TCRdb ran MiXCR on the reads and lists one entry per CDR3 protein. The sample contains roughly 600,000 distinct CDR3 sequences, approximately 24% of which appear only once. What was sequenced was CD8+ T cells from PBMCs. The receptor source for this set is a human donor in good health (CMV status not recorded). Some clones in this sample may be carry-over from other donors' samples.

J is TRBJ2-7 and V is TRBV6-1, with a possible D match to TRBD2 (6 bases). The CDR3 totals 13 residues. CDR1 is MNHNS and CDR2 is SASEGT in the germline V gene. V was trimmed by 0 bases and J by 5 bases, leaving 8 bases between them. CDR3 region: CASSEAEGNEQYV. CDR3 sequence (DNA): TGTGCCAGCAGTGAAGCGGAGGGGAACGAGCAGTACGTC.

V gene TRBV20-1 combines with J gene TRBJ1-5; 7 positions match TRBD1. Germline trimming cut 1 base from V and 6 bases from J; bases unmatched to any gene: 6. Per germline, CDR1 DFQATT and CDR2 SNEGSKA (reference sequence). CDR3 size: 14 residues. The CDR3 nucleotides read TGCAGTGCTAGAGCGAGGGGGCTCGCTCAGCCCCAGCATTTT. This codes for CSARARGLAQPQHF.

This clonotype occurred many times. This chain connects TRBV29-1 to TRBJ1-1, with TRBD1 as a possible D gene (5 bases). Trimming cost V 3 bases and J 4 bases, with 12 bases left between them. The CDR3 is made up of 13 amino acids. Germline V gene data show CDR1 as SQVTM and CDR2 as ANQGSEA. CDR3 sequence: CSVDPEGTTEAFF. DNA of the CDR3: TGCAGCGTTGATCCGGAGGGGACCACTGAAGCTTTCTTT.

The table lists this clonotype with many counts. J is TRBJ1-1 and V is TRBV7-9; D is ambiguous. CDR1 is SEHNR, CDR2 FQNEAQ, per germline (reference sequence). The V gene lost 1 base and the J gene lost 4 bases, with 10 bases spanning the gap. The length of the CDR3 is 14 residues. In DNA, the CDR3 is TGTGCCAGCAGCTTAGTACTTGTTACCACTGAAGCTTTCTTT. Translating gives CASSLVLVTTEAFF.

In this sample, this clonotype turned up a few times. The rearrangement links TRBV27 to TRBJ1-5; weak D call: TRBD1 (5 bases). From germline, CDR1 is MNHEY and CDR2 SMNVEV (reference sequence). Trimming stripped 4 bases from V and 8 bases from J, with 9 bases between. The CDR3 is 12 amino acids. The CDR3 loop is CASSSAGEPQHF. In DNA, the CDR3 is TGTGCCAGCAGTTCAGCGGGGGAGCCCCAGCATTTT.

The chain is built from TRBV7-6 and TRBJ2-2; D is perhaps TRBD1 or TRBD2 (6 bases each). The germline V gene encodes CDR1 SGHVS and CDR2 FNYEAQ. The CDR3 totals 16 residues. Between the trimmed V and J ends, which lost 3 bases and 3 bases, there was a span of 14 bases. The CDR3 loop reads CASSFHPGADTGELFF. DNA for the CDR3: TGTGCCAGCAGCTTTCACCCGGGGGCGGACACCGGGGAGCTGTTTTTT. Using reference TRBV7-6 and TRBJ2-2 for the parts outside the CDR3, the full variable domain is GAGVSQSPRYKVTKRGQDVALRCDPISGHVSLYWYRQALGQGPEFLTYFNYEAQQDKSGLPNDRFSAERPEGSISTLTIQRTEQRDSAMYRCASSFHPGADTGELFFGEGSRLTVL.

This clonotype was observed many times. The chain has TRBV5-5 and TRBJ2-1; 7 nucleotides agree with TRBD1. Trimming removed 1 base from V and 7 bases from J; junction bases left unmatched: 8. The CDR3 has 15 amino acids. Germline V gives CDR1 SGHKS, CDR2 YYEKEE (reference sequence). CDR3 DNA: TGTGCCAGCAGCTTGTACTCAGGGGGTAGGAATGAGCAGTTCTTC. Protein sequence: CASSLYSGGRNEQFF.

Details on this clonotype: One end of the junction does not line up with germline, which may come from a read error. V usage is TRBV29-1 and J usage is TRBJ2-1; TRBD2 agrees at 9 bases. Germline-derived CDR1 and CDR2 are SQVTM and ANQGSEA. The CDR3 consists of 16 residues. CDR3 sequence (DNA): TGCAGCGGTGAAGAGTTAGCGGGGGCCCCGCGGAATGAGCAGTTCTTC. It encodes CSGEELAGAPRNEQFF.

This clonotype has at least ten counts. The chain couples TRBV28 to TRBJ1-1, with D tentatively TRBD1 (5 bases). Germline CDR1 MDHEN, CDR2 SYDVKM. The germline V and J ends were trimmed by 7 bases and 7 bases, with 25 bases remaining between them. The CDR3 consists of 16 residues. The CDR3 DNA reads as TGTGCCAGCACCCTAACGGGGCTGGAGGGGTGGCTTGAAGCTTTCTTT. This gives the protein CASTLTGLEGWLEAFF.

This clonotype has only a few counts. The chain combines TRBV19 with TRBJ2-3, with D perhaps TRBD1 or TRBD2 (5 bases each). The CDR3 length is 17 residues. Trimming shortened V by 0 bases and J by 3 bases, and 16 bases separated the two germline ends. Germline CDR1 LNHDA, CDR2 SQIVND (reference sequence). The CDR3 sequence: CASSIDLRDELTDTQYF. The CDR3 nucleotides read TGTGCCAGTAGTATAGATCTCCGGGACGAACTAACAGATACGCAGTATTTT.